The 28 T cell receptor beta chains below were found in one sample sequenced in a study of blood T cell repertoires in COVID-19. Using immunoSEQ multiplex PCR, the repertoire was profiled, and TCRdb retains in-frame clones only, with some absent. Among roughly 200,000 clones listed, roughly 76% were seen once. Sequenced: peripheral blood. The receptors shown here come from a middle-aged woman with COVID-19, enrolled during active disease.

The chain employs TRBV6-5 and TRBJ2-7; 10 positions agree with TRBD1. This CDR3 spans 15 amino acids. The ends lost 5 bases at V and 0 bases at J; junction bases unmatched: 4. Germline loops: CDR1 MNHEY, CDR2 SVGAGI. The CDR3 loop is CASSLTGGSSYEQYF. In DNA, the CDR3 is TGTGCCAGCAGTCTGACAGGGGGCAGCTCCTACGAGCAGTACTTC.

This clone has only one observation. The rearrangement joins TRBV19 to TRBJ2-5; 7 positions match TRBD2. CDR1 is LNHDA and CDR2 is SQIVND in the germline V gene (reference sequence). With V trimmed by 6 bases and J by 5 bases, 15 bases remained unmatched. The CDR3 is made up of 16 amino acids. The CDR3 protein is CASRKDHPGLQETQYF. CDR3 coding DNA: TGTGCCAGTAGGAAAGATCACCCGGGACTACAGGAGACCCAGTACTTC.

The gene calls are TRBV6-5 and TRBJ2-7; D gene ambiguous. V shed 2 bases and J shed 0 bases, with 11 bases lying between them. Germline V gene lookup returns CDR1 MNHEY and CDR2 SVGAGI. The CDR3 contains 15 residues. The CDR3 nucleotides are TGTGCCAGCAGTTACAGTGCGGTGGCCTCCTACGAGCAGTACTTC. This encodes CASSYSAVASYEQYF.

CDR3 amino acids: CASSQTSSYEQYF. In nucleotides, the CDR3 is TGTGCCAGCAGCCAGACTAGTTCCTACGAGCAGTACTTC. The chain carries TRBV7-6 and TRBJ2-7; D may be TRBD2 (6 bases). V was cut by 5 bases and J by 1 base, with 9 bases left in between. The V gene's germline CDR1 is SGHVS and CDR2 FNYEAQ. This CDR3 is built from 13 residues.

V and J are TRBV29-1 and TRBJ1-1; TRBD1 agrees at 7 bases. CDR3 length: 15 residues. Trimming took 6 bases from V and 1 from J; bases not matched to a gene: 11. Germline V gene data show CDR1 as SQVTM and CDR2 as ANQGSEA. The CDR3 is CSVLSRTGKNTEAFF. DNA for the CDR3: TGCAGCGTCCTCTCTCGGACAGGAAAGAACACTGAAGCTTTCTTT.

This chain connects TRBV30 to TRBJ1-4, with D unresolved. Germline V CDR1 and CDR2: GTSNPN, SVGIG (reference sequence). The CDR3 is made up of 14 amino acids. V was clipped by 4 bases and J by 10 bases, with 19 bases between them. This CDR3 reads CAWKDNLSRGKLFF. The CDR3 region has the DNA TGTGCCTGGAAAGACAATCTAAGTCGTGGAAAACTGTTTTTT.

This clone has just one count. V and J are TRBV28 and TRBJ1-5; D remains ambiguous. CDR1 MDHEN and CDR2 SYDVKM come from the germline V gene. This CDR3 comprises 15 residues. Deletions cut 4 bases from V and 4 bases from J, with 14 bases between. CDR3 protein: CASSSLLLRNQPQHF. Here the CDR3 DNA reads TGTGCCAGCAGTTCCTTGCTCCTAAGAAATCAGCCCCAGCATTTT.

This CDR3 reads CASSPLLAYSYEQYF. CDR3 bases: TGTGCCAGCAGTCCCCTGCTAGCGTACTCCTACGAGCAGTACTTC. This chain joins TRBV28 and TRBJ2-7, with D possibly being TRBD2 (6 bases). Germline V CDR1 and CDR2: MDHEN, SYDVKM. V was cut by 5 bases and J by 0 bases, with 14 bases left in between. CDR3 size: 15 residues. The full variable domain, its missing parts supplied by reference TRBV28 and TRBJ2-7, is DVKVTQSSRYLVKRTGEKVFLECVQDMDHENMFWYRQDPGLGLRLIYFSYDVKMKEKGDIPEGYSVSREKKERFSLILESASTNQTSMYLCASSPLLAYSYEQYFGPGTRLTVT.

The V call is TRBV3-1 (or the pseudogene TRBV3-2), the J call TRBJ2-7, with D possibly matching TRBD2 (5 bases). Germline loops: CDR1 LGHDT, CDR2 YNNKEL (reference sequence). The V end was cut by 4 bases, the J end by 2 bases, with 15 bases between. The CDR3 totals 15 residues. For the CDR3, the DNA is TGTGCCAGCAGCCCCGGGGTAGACGTCACCTACGAGCAGTACTTC. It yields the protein CASSPGVDVTYEQYF.

This CDR3 is CASSPTRTGVNIQYF. The CDR3 bases are TGCGCCAGCAGCCCCACACGGACAGGGGTAAACATTCAGTACTTC. V is TRBV4-1 and J is TRBJ2-4, with 9 bases lining up with TRBD1. The CDR3 contains 15 residues. V dropped 4 bases and J dropped 6; count of bases not matched to a gene: 7. Germline V CDR1 and CDR2: MGHRA, YSYEKL.

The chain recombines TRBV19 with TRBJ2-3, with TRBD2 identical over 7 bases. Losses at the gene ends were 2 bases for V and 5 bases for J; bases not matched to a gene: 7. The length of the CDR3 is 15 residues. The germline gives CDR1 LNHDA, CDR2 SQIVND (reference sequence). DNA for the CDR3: TGTGCCAGTAGTATATCGGCGGGAGTTCAAGATACGCAGTATTTT. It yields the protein CASSISAGVQDTQYF.

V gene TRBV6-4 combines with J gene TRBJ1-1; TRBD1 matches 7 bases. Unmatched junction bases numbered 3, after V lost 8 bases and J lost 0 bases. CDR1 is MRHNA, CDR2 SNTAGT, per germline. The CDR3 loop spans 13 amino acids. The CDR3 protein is CASRDSLNTEAFF. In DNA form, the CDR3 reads TGTGCCAGCCGGGACAGCTTGAACACTGAAGCTTTCTTT.

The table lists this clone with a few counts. This CDR3 reads CASSLAWGVNTEAFF. The CDR3 DNA is TGTGCCAGCAGCCTAGCGTGGGGGGTGAACACTGAAGCTTTCTTT. The genes are TRBV14 and TRBJ1-1, with TRBD1 as a possible D gene (5 bases). This CDR3 has 15 amino acids. CDR1 is SGHDN, CDR2 FVKESK, per germline. V shed 4 bases and J shed 0 bases, with 12 bases lying between them.

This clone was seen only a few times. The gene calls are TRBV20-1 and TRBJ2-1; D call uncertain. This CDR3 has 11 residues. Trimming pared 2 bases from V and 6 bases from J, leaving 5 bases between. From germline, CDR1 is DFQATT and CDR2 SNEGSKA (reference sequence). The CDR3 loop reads CSARSGNEQFF. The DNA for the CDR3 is TGCAGTGCTAGATCGGGCAATGAGCAGTTCTTC.

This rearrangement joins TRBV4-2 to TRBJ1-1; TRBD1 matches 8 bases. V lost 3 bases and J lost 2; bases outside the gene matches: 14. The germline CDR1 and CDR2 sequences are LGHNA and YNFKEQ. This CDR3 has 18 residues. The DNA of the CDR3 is TGTGCCAGCAGCCACGGGTCGACAGGGGTCTCAACCAACACTGAAGCTTTCTTT. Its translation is CASSHGSTGVSTNTEAFF.

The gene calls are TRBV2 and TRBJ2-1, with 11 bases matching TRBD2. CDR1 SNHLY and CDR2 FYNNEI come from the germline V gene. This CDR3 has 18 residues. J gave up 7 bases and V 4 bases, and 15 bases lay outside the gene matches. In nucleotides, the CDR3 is TGTGCCAGCAGTGCACTAACTAGCGGGAGTTTACGGGGGAATGAGCAGTTCTTC. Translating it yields CASSALTSGSLRGNEQFF.

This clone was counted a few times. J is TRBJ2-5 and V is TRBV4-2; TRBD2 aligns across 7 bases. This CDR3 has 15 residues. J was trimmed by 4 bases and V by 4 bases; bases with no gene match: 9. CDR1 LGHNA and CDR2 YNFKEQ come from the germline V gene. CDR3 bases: TGTGCCAGCAGCCGGATAGGGGAGGGGCGAGAGACCCAGTACTTC. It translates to CASSRIGEGRETQYF.

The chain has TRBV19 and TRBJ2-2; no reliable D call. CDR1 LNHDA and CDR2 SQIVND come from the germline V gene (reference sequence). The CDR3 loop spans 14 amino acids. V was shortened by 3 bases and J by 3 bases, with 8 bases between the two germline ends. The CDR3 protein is CASSISGYTGELFF. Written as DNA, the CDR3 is TGTGCCAGTAGTATTTCAGGCTACACCGGGGAGCTGTTTTTT.

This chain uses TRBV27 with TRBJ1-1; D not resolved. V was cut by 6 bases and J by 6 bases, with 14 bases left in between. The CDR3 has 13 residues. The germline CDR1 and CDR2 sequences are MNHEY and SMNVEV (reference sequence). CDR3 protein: CASRPGLGAEAFF. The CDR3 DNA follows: TGTGCCAGCAGGCCCGGACTGGGCGCTGAAGCTTTCTTT.

The CDR3 DNA is TGTGCCAGCAATCTTATTACCAACGGGGTTCAGTACTTC. Translation gives CASNLITNGVQYF. The chain carries TRBV28 and TRBJ2-4; weak D call: TRBD2 (5 bases). The germline V and J ends were trimmed by 7 bases and 11 bases, with 18 bases remaining between them. The CDR3 length is 13 residues. Per germline, CDR1 MDHEN and CDR2 SYDVKM.

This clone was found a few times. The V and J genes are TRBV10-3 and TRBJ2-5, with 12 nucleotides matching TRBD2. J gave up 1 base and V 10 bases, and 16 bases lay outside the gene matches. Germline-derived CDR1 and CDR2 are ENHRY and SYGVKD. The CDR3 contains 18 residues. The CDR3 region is CATQTLAGGPMSQETQYF. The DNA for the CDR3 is TGTGCCACCCAAACTCTAGCGGGGGGGCCGATGTCCCAAGAGACCCAGTACTTC.

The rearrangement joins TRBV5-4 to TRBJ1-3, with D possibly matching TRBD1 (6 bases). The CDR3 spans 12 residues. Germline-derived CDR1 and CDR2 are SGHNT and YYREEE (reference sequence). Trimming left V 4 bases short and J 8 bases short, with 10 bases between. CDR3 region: CASSQDRHTIYF. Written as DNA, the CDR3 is TGTGCCAGCAGCCAGGACAGACACACCATATATTTT.

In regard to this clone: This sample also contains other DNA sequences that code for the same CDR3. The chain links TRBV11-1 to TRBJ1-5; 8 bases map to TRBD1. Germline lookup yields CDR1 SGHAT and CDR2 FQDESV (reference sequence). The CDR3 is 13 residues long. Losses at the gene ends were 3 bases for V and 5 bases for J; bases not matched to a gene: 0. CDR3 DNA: TGTGCCAGCAGCTTGACAGGGGATCAGCCCCAGCATTTT. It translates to CASSLTGDQPQHF.

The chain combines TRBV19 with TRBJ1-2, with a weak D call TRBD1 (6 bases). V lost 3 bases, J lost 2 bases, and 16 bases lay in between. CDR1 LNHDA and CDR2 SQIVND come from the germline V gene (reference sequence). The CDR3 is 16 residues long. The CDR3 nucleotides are TGTGCCAGTAGTATCCCCCTGGGACAACAAAACTATGGCTACACCTTC. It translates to CASSIPLGQQNYGYTF.

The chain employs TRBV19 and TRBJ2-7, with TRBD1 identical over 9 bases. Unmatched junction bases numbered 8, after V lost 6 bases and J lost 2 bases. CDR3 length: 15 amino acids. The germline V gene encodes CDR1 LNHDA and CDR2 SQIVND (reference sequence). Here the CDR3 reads CASRKRTGEPYEQYF. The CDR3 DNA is TGTGCCAGTAGAAAGCGGACAGGGGAACCCTACGAGCAGTACTTC.

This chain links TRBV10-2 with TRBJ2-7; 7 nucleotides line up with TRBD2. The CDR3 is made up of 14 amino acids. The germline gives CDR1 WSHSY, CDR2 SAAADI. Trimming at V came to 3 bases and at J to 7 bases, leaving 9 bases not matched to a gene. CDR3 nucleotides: TGCGCCAGCAGTGATAGGACTAGGGGCTCTGAGCAGTACTTC. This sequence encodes CASSDRTRGSEQYF.

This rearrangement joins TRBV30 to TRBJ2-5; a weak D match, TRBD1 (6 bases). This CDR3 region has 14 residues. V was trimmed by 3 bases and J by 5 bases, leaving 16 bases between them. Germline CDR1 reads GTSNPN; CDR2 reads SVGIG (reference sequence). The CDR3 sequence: CAWSLTTGGETQYF. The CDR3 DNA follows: TGTGCCTGGAGCCTTACGACAGGCGGCGAGACCCAGTACTTC.

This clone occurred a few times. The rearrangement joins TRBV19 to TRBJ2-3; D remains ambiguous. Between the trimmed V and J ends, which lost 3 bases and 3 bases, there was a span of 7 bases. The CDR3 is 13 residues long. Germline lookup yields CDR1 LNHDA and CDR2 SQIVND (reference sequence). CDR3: CASSMVQTDTQYF. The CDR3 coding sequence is TGTGCCAGTAGTATGGTCCAGACAGATACGCAGTATTTT.